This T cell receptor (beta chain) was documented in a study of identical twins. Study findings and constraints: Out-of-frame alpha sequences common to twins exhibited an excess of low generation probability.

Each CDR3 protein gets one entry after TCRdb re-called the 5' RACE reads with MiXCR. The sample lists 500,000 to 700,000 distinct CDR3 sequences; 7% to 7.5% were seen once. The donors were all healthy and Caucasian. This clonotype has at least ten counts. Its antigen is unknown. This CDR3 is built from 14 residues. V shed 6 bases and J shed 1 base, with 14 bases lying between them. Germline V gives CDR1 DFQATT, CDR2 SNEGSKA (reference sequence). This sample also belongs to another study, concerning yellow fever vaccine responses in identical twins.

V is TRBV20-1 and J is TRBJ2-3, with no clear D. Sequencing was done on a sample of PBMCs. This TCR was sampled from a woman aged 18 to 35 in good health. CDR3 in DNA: TGCAGTGCCTCCCCCCTAACAGGCACAGATACGCAGTATTTT. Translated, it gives CSASPLTGTDTQYF.